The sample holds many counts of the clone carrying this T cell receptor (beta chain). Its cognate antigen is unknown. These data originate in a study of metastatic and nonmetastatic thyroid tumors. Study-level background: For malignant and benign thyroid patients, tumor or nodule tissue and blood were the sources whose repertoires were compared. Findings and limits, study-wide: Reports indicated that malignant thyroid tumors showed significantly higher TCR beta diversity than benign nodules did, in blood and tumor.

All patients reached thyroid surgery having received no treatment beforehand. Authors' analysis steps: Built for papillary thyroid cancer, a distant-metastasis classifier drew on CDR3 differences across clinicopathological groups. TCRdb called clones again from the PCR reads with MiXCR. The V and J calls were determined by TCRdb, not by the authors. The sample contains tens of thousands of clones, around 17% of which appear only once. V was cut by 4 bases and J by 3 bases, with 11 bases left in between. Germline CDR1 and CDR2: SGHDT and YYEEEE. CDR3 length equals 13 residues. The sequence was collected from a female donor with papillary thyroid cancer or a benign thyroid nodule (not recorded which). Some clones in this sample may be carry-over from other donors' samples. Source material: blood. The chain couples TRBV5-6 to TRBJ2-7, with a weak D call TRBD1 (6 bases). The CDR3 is CASSATGNYEQYF. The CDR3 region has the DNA TGTGCCAGCAGCGCGACAGGTAACTACGAGCAGTACTTC. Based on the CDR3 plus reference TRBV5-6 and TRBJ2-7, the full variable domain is DAGVTQSPTHLIKTRGQQVTLRCSPKSGHDTVSWYQQALGQGPQFIFQYYEEEERQRGNFPDRFSGHQFPNYSSELNVNALLLGDSALYLCASSATGNYEQYFGPGTRLTVT.